Below, one T cell receptor (beta chain) is given with its context. Its antigen is not known. This CDR3 contains 16 residues. V shed 1 base, J shed 8 bases, and the junction held 11 bases outside the gene matches. CDR1 is SGDLS and CDR2 is YYNGEE in the germline V gene. TCRdb's copy holds only in-frame clones and misses some; the assay was immunoSEQ multiplex PCR. The sample yields around 51,000 clones, about 80% seen once. This sample is drawn from a study of OX40 agonist ivuxolimab in advanced cancers. Study overall: Hepatocellular carcinoma, melanoma, renal cell or head and neck cancer occurred in dose-escalation patients.

Findings and caveats of the study: Among patients with partial responses at 0.1-3.0 mg/kg, clonal expansion was among the lowest. By week 6 at 0.1 to 3.0 mg/kg, blood CD4+ and CD8+ T cells had expanded clonally.

It was autoimmune disease history or systemic immunosuppression that excluded patients. Sample: CD4+ or CD8+ T cells sorted from blood, taken in a trial of the OX40 agonist ivuxolimab. The TCR originated in an adult with an advanced solid tumor such as melanoma, head and neck, liver or kidney cancer. The rearrangement joins TRBV9 to TRBJ2-1; 8 bases match TRBD1. As DNA, the CDR3 is TGTGCCAGCAGCGTAAGGACAGGGATTTTCTTATATGAGCAGTTCTTC. Translated: CASSVRTGIFLYEQFF.